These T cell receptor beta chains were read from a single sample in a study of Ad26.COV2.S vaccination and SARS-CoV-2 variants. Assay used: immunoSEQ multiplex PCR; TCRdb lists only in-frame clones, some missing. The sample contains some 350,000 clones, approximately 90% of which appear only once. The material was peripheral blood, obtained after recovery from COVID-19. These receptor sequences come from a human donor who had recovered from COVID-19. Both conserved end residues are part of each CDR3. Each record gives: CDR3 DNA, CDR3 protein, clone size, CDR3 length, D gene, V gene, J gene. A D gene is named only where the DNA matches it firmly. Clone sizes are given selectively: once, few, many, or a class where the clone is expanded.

TGTGCCAGCAGCGTAGGCGGCGGCCCTTCCGGGGTCGAGATGGGAGGCTACACCTTC,CASSVGGGPSGVEMGGYTF,-,19,-,TRBV9,TRBJ1-2
TGTGCCAGCATTATTGGAGGAACAATTGGAAACACCATATATTTT,CASIIGGTIGNTIYF,-,15,-,TRBV7-9,TRBJ1-3
TGTGCCAGAAATCCCGGGACTCGGACGACGCACGAGCAGTACTTC,CARNPGTRTTHEQYF,-,15,-,TRBV14,TRBJ2-7
TGTGCCAGCAGCGTAGTAGGGAGCGGCGAGCAGTTCTTC,CASSVVGSGEQFF,-,13,-,TRBV9,TRBJ2-1
TGTGCCAGCAGCTTGGGGATACAAGGGTCAGATACGCAGTATTTT,CASSLGIQGSDTQYF,-,15,-,TRBV7-9,TRBJ2-3
TGTGCCAGCAGCCAATCCACTGAAGCTTTCTTT,CASSQSTEAFF,-,11,-,TRBV13,TRBJ1-1
TGTGCCAGCAGTCCTTCCCCGGGACAGGGAAGGGCTTTCTTT,CASSPSPGQGRAFF,-,14,TRBD1,TRBV6-5,TRBJ1-1
TGTGCCAGCAGTGAGTATCAGGGAAGTCAGTCGGTTGGCTACACCTTC,CASSEYQGSQSVGYTF,once,16,-,TRBV25-1,TRBJ1-2
TGCAGCGTTGACCAGGGGGGAGACACTGAAGCTTTCTTT,CSVDQGGDTEAFF,-,13,TRBD1,TRBV29-1,TRBJ1-1
TGTGCCAGCAATCGATCGGGACTAATACAAGAGACCCAGTACTTC,CASNRSGLIQETQYF,-,15,TRBD2,TRBV6-4,TRBJ2-5
TGTGCCAGCAGTGAAACTGGGACAGCGCAACCCCTCCACTTT,CASSETGTAQPLHF,-,14,TRBD1,TRBV2,TRBJ1-6
TGTGCCAGCAGTTACTCCCAGGGGGTGAAGACTGAAGCTTTCTTT,CASSYSQGVKTEAFF,-,15,TRBD1,TRBV6-5,TRBJ1-1
TGTGCCAGCAGCCCCGCATCTCAGGGGATGGGTGAAGCTTTCTTT,CASSPASQGMGEAFF,-,15,-,TRBV28,TRBJ1-1
TGTGCCAGCAGTTTGCCGAATTCACCCCTCCACTTT,CASSLPNSPLHF,-,12,-,TRBV12-3/TRBV12-4,TRBJ1-6
TGTGCCAGCAGCTTCTGGCTAGCGGGGGGAGTCCAAGAGACCCAGTACTTC,CASSFWLAGGVQETQYF,-,17,TRBD2,TRBV5-6,TRBJ2-5
TGTGCCAGCAGCGGGACAGCAAACTACAATGAGCAGTTCTTC,CASSGTANYNEQFF,-,14,TRBD1,TRBV27,TRBJ2-1
TGTGCCAGCAGCTTAAGGCCAGGGAATAGGGATTCACCCCTCCACTTT,CASSLRPGNRDSPLHF,-,16,-,TRBV7-9,TRBJ1-6
TGCGCCAGCAGCTTGGACGGGGTGAATGAGCAGTTCTTC,CASSLDGVNEQFF,-,13,-,TRBV5-1,TRBJ2-1
TGTGCCAGCAGTCCCGCGGAGCCCGAGACCCAGTACTTC,CASSPAEPETQYF,-,13,-,TRBV6-5,TRBJ2-5
TGTGCCACCAGCAGGAACCGGGACAGGAGCACAGATACGCAGTATTTT,CATSRNRDRSTDTQYF,-,16,TRBD1,TRBV15,TRBJ2-3
TGTGCCAGCAGCTTGTGGGGGGCTTACACTGAAGCTTTCTTT,CASSLWGAYTEAFF,-,14,-,TRBV5-6,TRBJ1-1
TGTGCCAGCAGCCCCGTGGACAGGGGGGGGTCAAGAGAGCTGTTTTTT,CASSPVDRGGSRELFF,-,16,TRBD1,TRBV11-2,TRBJ2-2
TGTGCCAGCAGCTGGGACCCCGCCATGAACACTGAAGCTTTCTTT,CASSWDPAMNTEAFF,once,15,-,TRBV11-2,TRBJ1-1
TGTGCCAGCAGCCCTGTCGGGGGGCCAAATGAGCAGTTCTTC,CASSPVGGPNEQFF,-,14,-,TRBV13,TRBJ2-1
TGTGCCAGCAGCTTAGTCACAGGAGGAAAACTGTTTTTT,CASSLVTGGKLFF,-,13,-,TRBV7-9,TRBJ1-4
TGTGCCAGCTCAATGGGGGGCACTCAGCCCCAGCATTTT,CASSMGGTQPQHF,-,13,-,TRBV18,TRBJ1-5
TGTGCCAGCAGCACTGGGGGGGCTAATTCCTACGAGCAGTACTTC,CASSTGGANSYEQYF,-,15,-,TRBV28,TRBJ2-7
TGTGCCAGCAGCGTAGAGCCAGCCCAATCAGGTTCCTACGAGCAGTACTTC,CASSVEPAQSGSYEQYF,-,17,-,TRBV9,TRBJ2-7
TGTGCCAGCAGCTTCTCAGGGGGCGCCGCTCAGCCCCAGCATTTT,CASSFSGGAAQPQHF,-,15,TRBD1,TRBV7-9,TRBJ1-5
TGCGCCAGCAGCCGGGACAGGGGCGACACCGGGGAGCTGTTTTTT,CASSRDRGDTGELFF,-,15,TRBD1,TRBV5-1,TRBJ2-2
TGTGCCAGTAGTATCGGGCGGGCCAATCAGCCCCAGCATTTT,CASSIGRANQPQHF,-,14,-,TRBV19,TRBJ1-5